The 32 T cell receptor beta chains below were found in one sample sequenced in a study of T-cell reconstitution after alpha-beta-depleted transplantation in children. Researchers prepared the TCRbeta library using unique molecular identifiers, the study reports. TCRdb ran MiXCR on the PCR reads and lists one entry per CDR3 protein. Of about 980,000 distinct CDR3 sequences in the sample, 25% to 35% were seen once. The sequences come from PBMCs, mostly from graft donor cells, collected 360 days after TCRalphabeta/CD19-depleted stem cell transplant. These receptors were collected from a boy less than two years old who had a stem cell transplant for SCID, so the T cells may come from the graft donor.

The chain employs TRBV7-2 and TRBJ2-3, with D perhaps TRBD1 (6 bases). V was clipped by 3 bases and J by 4 bases, with 14 bases between them. The CDR3 has 15 amino acids. Germline CDR1 and CDR2: SGHTA and FQGNSA. For the CDR3, the DNA is TGTGCCAGCAGCTTTCTGGGGGCCCTCGCAGATACGCAGTATTTT. Amino acids: CASSFLGALADTQYF.

This clonotype was counted between two and nine times. The genes are TRBV4-2 and TRBJ1-1; D remains unclear. CDR3 size: 14 residues. Trimming left V 4 bases short and J 1 base short, with 10 bases between. The germline V gene has CDR1 LGHNA and CDR2 YNFKEQ. The CDR3 reads CASSRNEPNTEAFF. DNA of the CDR3: TGTGCCAGCAGCCGGAACGAGCCGAACACTGAAGCTTTCTTT.

This clonotype was picked up a small number of times. V gene TRBV7-9 combines with J gene TRBJ2-3; D is perhaps TRBD2 (5 bases). The germline V gene has CDR1 SEHNR and CDR2 FQNEAQ (reference sequence). Deletions cut 5 bases from V and 0 bases from J, with 12 bases between. This CDR3 contains 15 residues. The CDR3: CASSPRTLSTDTQYF. DNA for the CDR3: TGTGCCAGCAGCCCTCGGACTCTAAGCACAGATACGCAGTATTTT. The full variable domain, completed using reference TRBV7-9 and TRBJ2-3, is DTGVSQNPRHKITKRGQNVTFRCDPISEHNRLYWYRQTLGQGPEFLTYFQNEAQLEKSRLLSDRFSAERPKGSFSTLEIQRTEQGDSAMYLCASSPRTLSTDTQYFGPGTRLTVL.

This clonotype was seen repeatedly, ten times or more. V is TRBV4-3 and J is TRBJ2-1; 9 nucleotides align to TRBD2. After removal of 0 bases from V and 5 bases from J, the junction contained 5 bases not matched to a gene. The CDR3 runs 16 residues. Looked up from germline, CDR1 is LGHNA and CDR2 is YSLEER. CDR3 protein: CASSQDRSSGDNEQFF. Here the CDR3 DNA reads TGCGCCAGCAGCCAAGATAGGTCTAGCGGGGACAATGAGCAGTTCTTC.

The sample holds a few counts of this clonotype. V usage is TRBV5-1 and J usage is TRBJ1-2, with a tentative D call TRBD1 (5 bases). V was pared by 3 bases and J by 5 bases, with 17 bases between. The V gene's germline CDR1 is SGHRS and CDR2 YFSETQ. The CDR3 runs 15 residues. The CDR3 DNA sequence: TGCGCCAGCAGCTCCCACCCCGGGGGAAAATATGGCTACACCTTC. Translation: CASSSHPGGKYGYTF.

V usage is TRBV5-5 and J usage is TRBJ2-5; tentatively, D is TRBD2 (6 bases). This CDR3 contains 15 residues. The V gene's germline CDR1 is SGHKS and CDR2 YYEKEE (reference sequence). Trimming removed 4 bases at V and 1 base at J, with 14 bases between. In DNA form, the CDR3 reads TGTGCCAGCAGCAGGTGGGATAGCGGCCAAGAGACCCAGTACTTC. Protein product: CASSRWDSGQETQYF.

The V and J genes are TRBV12-3 or TRBV12-4 and TRBJ1-4; D is possibly TRBD1 (5 bases). The CDR3 spans 12 residues. The V end lost 5 bases, the J end lost 8 bases, and 9 bases lay between the germline ends. The CDR3 spells CASSPHREKLFF. CDR3 nucleotide sequence: TGTGCCAGCAGTCCCCACAGGGAAAAACTGTTTTTT.

The chain is built from TRBV9 and TRBJ2-5; D might be TRBD2 (5 bases). In germline, CDR1 is SGDLS, CDR2 YYNGEE. The CDR3 has 13 residues. V was cut by 2 bases and J by 7 bases, with 12 bases left in between. CDR3 sequence reads: CASSVGNGVTQYF. The DNA of the CDR3 is TGTGCCAGCAGCGTTGGGAACGGGGTGACCCAGTACTTC.

CDR3 sequence reads: CASALLAGIPYVEQFF. The CDR3 DNA is TGCGCCAGCGCACTGCTGGCAGGGATCCCCTACGTTGAGCAGTTCTTC. V is TRBV5-1 and J is TRBJ2-1, with a tentative D call TRBD1 (5 bases). The germline gives CDR1 SGHRS, CDR2 YFSETQ. This CDR3 is 16 amino acids long. Trimming took off 7 bases at V and 9 bases at J, with 26 bases between the two ends. The full variable domain, its missing parts supplied by reference TRBV5-1 and TRBJ2-1, is KAGVTQTPRYLIKTRGQQVTLSCSPISGHRSVSWYQQTPGQGLQFLFEYFSETQRNKGNFPGRFSGRQFSNSRSEMNVSTLELGDSALYLCASALLAGIPYVEQFFGPGTRLTVL.

The table lists this clonotype with a few counts. The J gene is TRBJ2-7, the V gene TRBV15; 8 bases align to TRBD1. The germline CDR1 and CDR2 sequences are LNHNV and YYDKDF (reference sequence). V lost 2 bases to trimming and J lost 4 bases; unmatched junction nucleotides: 4. The CDR3 has 14 amino acids. CDR3 bases: TGTGCCACCAGCAGACAGGGGGCAGGGTACGAGCAGTACTTC. Its translation: CATSRQGAGYEQYF.

This clonotype was counted between two and nine times. The chain recombines TRBV7-2 with TRBJ1-1; TRBD1 aligns across 7 bases. Germline V CDR1 and CDR2: SGHTA, FQGNSA. The CDR3 contains 12 residues. The V and J ends lost 4 bases and 9 bases, in that order; junction bases with no gene match: 5. In nucleotides, the CDR3 is TGTGCCAGCAGCTACCGGGACAGCCAAGCTTTCTTT. Amino acids: CASSYRDSQAFF.

There are a few counts of this clonotype. The V and J genes are TRBV20-1 and TRBJ1-1, with D unresolved. Germline-derived CDR1 and CDR2 are DFQATT and SNEGSKA (reference sequence). The CDR3 is made up of 13 amino acids. Trimming shortened V by 5 bases and J by 1 base, and 11 bases separated the two germline ends. The CDR3: CSAVTVSNTEAFF. As DNA, the CDR3 is TGCAGTGCTGTGACGGTTTCGAACACTGAAGCTTTCTTT.

The rearrangement links TRBV20-1 to TRBJ2-1, with TRBD2 as a possible D gene (5 bases). The CDR3 has 14 residues. V was cut by 1 base and J by 5 bases, with 12 bases left in between. Germline V lookup: CDR1 DFQATT, CDR2 SNEGSKA (reference sequence). The CDR3 spells CSARVRGIHNEQFF. Here the CDR3 DNA reads TGCAGTGCTAGAGTTCGGGGAATCCACAATGAGCAGTTCTTC.

This clonotype was recorded a few times. The chain employs TRBV9 and TRBJ2-7, with 9 bases aligning to TRBD1. J was trimmed by 4 bases and V by 3 bases; bases with no gene match: 11. Germline CDR1 reads SGDLS; CDR2 reads YYNGEE. The CDR3 contains 16 residues. Written as DNA, the CDR3 is TGTGCCAGCAGCGCCGGACAGGGGATGGCTTTTTACGAGCAGTACTTC. Translated: CASSAGQGMAFYEQYF.

This clonotype has just a few counts. This rearrangement joins TRBV20-1 to TRBJ2-1; 7 nucleotides align to TRBD1. The CDR3 length is 10 residues. Trimming removed 4 bases from V and 9 bases from J; junction bases left unmatched: 0. Germline V gene data show CDR1 as DFQATT and CDR2 as SNEGSKA (reference sequence). CDR3 nucleotides: TGCAGTGCTAACAGGGGTGAGCAGTTCTTC. As protein: CSANRGEQFF.

This clonotype has just a few counts. The chain links TRBV4-2 to TRBJ2-1, with 9 positions matching TRBD2. Germline V gene lookup returns CDR1 LGHNA and CDR2 YNFKEQ. V shed 4 bases and J 6 bases; nucleotides not matched to a gene: 13. This CDR3 comprises 17 residues. For the CDR3, the DNA is TGTGCCAGCAGCCTACAGGCGGGGGGCGGGGGGGCCAATGAGCAGTTCTTC. This encodes CASSLQAGGGGANEQFF.

The rearrangement uses TRBV10-1 and TRBJ2-3; 10 bases align to TRBD2. Germline values: CDR1 WNHNN, CDR2 SYGVQD (reference sequence). The CDR3 totals 15 residues. Trimming cost V 3 bases and J 1 base; bases outside gene matches: 1. The CDR3 coding sequence is TGCGCCAGCAGTGAAGGGACTAGCGGCACAGATACGCAGTATTTT. This sequence encodes CASSEGTSGTDTQYF.

This clonotype has more than one count but fewer than ten. V is TRBV5-1 and J is TRBJ1-5, with D unresolved. With 6 bases removed from V and 5 bases from J, the gap between germline ends came to 15 bases. Germline loops: CDR1 SGHRS, CDR2 YFSETQ. CDR3 size: 14 residues. The CDR3 nucleotides read TGCGCCAGCAAAAAGACGGTCGACGATCAGCCCCAGCATTTT. Translation: CASKKTVDDQPQHF.

The chain is built from TRBV20-1 and TRBJ2-3; 12 nucleotides match TRBD2. V shed 3 bases, J shed 4 bases, and the junction held 5 bases outside the gene matches. Germline V lookup: CDR1 DFQATT, CDR2 SNEGSKA (reference sequence). The CDR3 is made up of 15 amino acids. CDR3 loop: CSASRSSGGADTQYF. In DNA form, the CDR3 reads TGCAGTGCTAGCCGGTCTAGCGGGGGGGCAGATACGCAGTATTTT.

This clonotype showed up just a few times. The rearrangement joins TRBV7-9 to TRBJ2-7; D perhaps matches TRBD1 (5 bases). V dropped 1 base and J dropped 6 bases, with 19 bases sitting between them. The germline V gene has CDR1 SEHNR and CDR2 FQNEAQ (reference sequence). The CDR3 sequence is 16 residues long. The CDR3 loop reads CASSLELGEGGVEQYF. The CDR3, as DNA: TGTGCCAGCAGCTTAGAATTAGGGGAAGGCGGCGTCGAGCAGTACTTC.

The V gene is TRBV5-6, the J gene TRBJ2-7; 7 bases map to TRBD2. Germline V lookup: CDR1 SGHDT, CDR2 YYEEEE. This CDR3 spans 12 amino acids. With 4 bases clipped from V and 7 bases from J, the junction kept 5 bases outside the gene matches. CDR3 nucleotide sequence: TGTGCCAGCAGCCAAGGACTAGGAGAGCAGTACTTC. It yields the protein CASSQGLGEQYF.

This clonotype was picked up a small number of times. The J gene is TRBJ2-7, the V gene TRBV6-5; 11 bases match TRBD2. Per the germline V gene, CDR1 is MNHEY and CDR2 is SVGAGI. This CDR3 contains 16 residues. The ends lost 2 bases at V and 3 bases at J; junction bases unmatched: 6. The CDR3: CASSYGRTSGGYEQYF. The CDR3 DNA reads as TGTGCCAGCAGTTACGGGCGTACTAGCGGGGGCTACGAGCAGTACTTC.

This clonotype has a handful of counts. This rearrangement joins TRBV7-3 to TRBJ2-7; 8 bases match TRBD2. V shed 1 base, J shed 3 bases, and the junction held 8 bases outside the gene matches. Germline assignment: CDR1 SGHTA and CDR2 FQGTGA. The CDR3 is 16 residues long. The CDR3 sequence: CASSLMPGGEIYEQYF. CDR3 sequence (DNA): TGTGCCAGCAGCTTAATGCCGGGGGGGGAAATCTACGAGCAGTACTTC.

The V and J genes are TRBV20-1 and TRBJ2-3; tentative D call: TRBD2 (6 bases). The germline V and J ends were trimmed by 6 bases and 0 bases, with 16 bases remaining between them. This CDR3 comprises 15 residues. CDR1 and CDR2 (germline): DFQATT, SNEGSKA (reference sequence). CDR3 in amino acids: CSASSGLTSTDTQYF. The CDR3 coding sequence is TGCAGTGCCTCGAGCGGGCTTACTAGCACAGATACGCAGTATTTT.

This clonotype has only a few counts. This chain connects TRBV18 to TRBJ2-3; either TRBD1 or TRBD2 may fit D (5 bases each). The CDR3 is 13 amino acids. CDR1 and CDR2 (germline): KGHSH, LQKENI. Trimming shortened V by 4 bases and J by 3 bases, and 8 bases separated the two germline ends. CDR3 nucleotides: TGTGCCAGCTCACGGGACCAAACAGATACGCAGTATTTT. It encodes CASSRDQTDTQYF.

This sequence joins TRBV5-1 and TRBJ2-7; TRBD1 agrees at 7 bases. CDR3 length equals 17 residues. Germline V gene lookup returns CDR1 SGHRS and CDR2 YFSETQ. Trimming took 4 bases from V and 2 from J; bases not matched to a gene: 15. CDR3 DNA: TGCGCCAGCAGCCCACCACCCTTGACAGGGTTCGCCTACGAGCAGTACTTC. It yields the protein CASSPPPLTGFAYEQYF.

J is TRBJ1-2 and V is TRBV10-3; TRBD1 matches 7 bases. J lost 0 bases, V lost 7 bases, and 11 bases had no gene match. The CDR3 spans 16 residues. Germline V gives CDR1 ENHRY, CDR2 SYGVKD. CDR3 residues: CAIKRRGLLANYGYTF. CDR3 bases: TGTGCCATCAAACGGAGGGGGCTGTTAGCTAACTATGGCTACACCTTC.

The table lists this clonotype with a few counts. J is TRBJ2-1 and V is TRBV11-2, with 11 nucleotides matching TRBD2. CDR3 length equals 19 residues. Germline-derived CDR1 and CDR2 are SGHAT and FQNNGV. V shed 3 bases and J 0 bases; nucleotides not matched to a gene: 10. The CDR3 spells CASSFRLAGGSSSYNEQFF. In DNA, the CDR3 is TGTGCCAGCAGCTTCCGTCTAGCGGGGGGCTCTAGCTCCTACAATGAGCAGTTCTTC.

The J gene is TRBJ2-1, the V gene TRBV20-1; 7 positions match TRBD1. The junction had 6 bases not matched to a gene; V was cut back by 5 bases and J by 2 bases. The germline CDR1 and CDR2 sequences are DFQATT and SNEGSKA (reference sequence). The CDR3 has 14 amino acids. CDR3 region: CSALSDRPYNEQFF. Here the CDR3 DNA reads TGCAGTGCTCTCTCGGACAGGCCCTACAATGAGCAGTTCTTC.

This clonotype turned up a few times. This chain links TRBV10-3 with TRBJ2-1, with D perhaps TRBD2 (5 bases). V lost 8 bases, J lost 2 bases, and 16 bases lay in between. The germline CDR1 and CDR2 sequences are ENHRY and SYGVKD. This CDR3 is 15 amino acids long. CDR3 region: CAIGNLANAYNEQFF. For the CDR3, the DNA is TGTGCCATCGGCAACCTAGCAAATGCCTACAATGAGCAGTTCTTC.

DNA for the CDR3: TGTGCCAGCACTAAATTTCGCCTCAGTTCCCATGAAAAACTGTTTTTT. Translated, it gives CASTKFRLSSHEKLFF. This chain connects TRBV12-3 or TRBV12-4 to TRBJ1-4, with D unclear. The CDR3 is made up of 16 amino acids. The V end lost 7 bases, the J end lost 6 bases, and 21 bases lay between the germline ends.

This clonotype was seen only a few times. This chain uses TRBV21-1 with TRBJ2-5; the table's D call, TRBD2, has no DNA check behind it. TRBV21-1 is designated a pseudogene. This CDR3 spans 15 amino acids. The CDR3 protein is CASSKAGGGRPTQYF. The CDR3 region has the DNA TGTGCCAGCAGCAAAGCGGGGGGGGGAAGGCCGACCCAGTACTTC.